The 23 T cell receptor beta chains in this list originate from one sample, sequenced in a study of cytomegalovirus exposure and HLA in healthy donors. PCR used 60 Vbeta primers and 13 Jbeta primers. TCRdb's table, derived via immunoSEQ multiplex PCR, lists solely in-frame clones and lacks some. The sample contains about 160,000 clones, around 81% of which appear only once. Source material: PBMCs. The receptors were gathered from a woman aged 50 to 60 in good health and CMV-seronegative.

The chain is built from TRBV28 and TRBJ2-7, with no clear D. The V gene's germline CDR1 is MDHEN and CDR2 SYDVKM. V gave up 2 bases and J gave up 7 bases, with 12 bases separating them. The length of the CDR3 is 13 residues. The DNA of the CDR3 is TGTGCCAGCAGTTTAGAACAGACCTGGGAGCAGTACTTC. This encodes CASSLEQTWEQYF.

This chain uses TRBV6-4 with TRBJ2-1, with TRBD2 as a possible D gene (5 bases). Trimming removed 0 bases at V and 7 bases at J, with 7 bases between. Germline V gives CDR1 MRHNA, CDR2 SNTAGT. CDR3 length: 13 residues. The CDR3 bases are TGTGCCAGCAGTGACTCACGAGGGAATGAGCAGTTCTTC. Its protein is CASSDSRGNEQFF.

The genes are TRBV7-2 and TRBJ1-5; 7 nucleotides line up with TRBD1. V dropped 1 base and J dropped 0; count of bases not matched to a gene: 6. The CDR3 is 17 amino acids. Germline V gene data show CDR1 as SGHTA and CDR2 as FQGNSA. The CDR3 bases are TGTGCCAGCAGCTTAGGGGGACAGATCTATAGCAATCAGCCCCAGCATTTT. It codes for CASSLGGQIYSNQPQHF. The entire variable domain, with the rest obtained from reference TRBV7-2 and TRBJ1-5, is as follows: GAGVSQSPSNKVTEKGKDVELRCDPISGHTALYWYRQSLGQGLEFLIYFQGNSAPDKSGLPSDRFSAERTGGSVSTLTIQRTQQEDSAVYLCASSLGGQIYSNQPQHFGDGTRLSIL.

About this clone: The junction shows a germline mismatch at one end, possibly a read error. The rearrangement links TRBV20-1 to TRBJ1-2; 12 bases map to TRBD1. This CDR3 is built from 11 residues. Germline V gene lookup returns CDR1 DFQATT and CDR2 SNEGSKA (reference sequence). CDR3 region: CSARGDRGLGF. The CDR3 DNA is TGCAGTGCTAGGGGGGACAGGGGGCTCGGCTTC.

The J gene is TRBJ2-3, the V gene TRBV25-1; no clear D. Germline CDR1 is MGHDK and CDR2 is SYGVNS. V dropped 2 bases and J dropped 6 bases, with 12 bases sitting between them. The length of the CDR3 is 14 residues. The CDR3 reads CASSEEPSMDTQYF. CDR3 nucleotide sequence: TGTGCCAGCAGTGAAGAGCCGAGCATGGATACGCAGTATTTT.

The chain employs TRBV2 and TRBJ2-5; 8 bases line up with TRBD2. CDR3 length: 14 amino acids. Germline loops: CDR1 SNHLY, CDR2 FYNNEI. After removal of 6 bases from V and 1 base from J, the junction contained 4 bases not matched to a gene. CDR3 region: CASSFGTSQETQYF. As DNA, the CDR3 is TGTGCCAGCAGCTTTGGGACTAGCCAAGAGACCCAGTACTTC. Full variable domain (missing parts from reference TRBV2 and TRBJ2-5): EPEVTQTPSHQVTQMGQEVILRCVPISNHLYFYWYRQILGQKVEFLVSFYNNEISEKSEIFDDQFSVERPDGSNFTLKIRSTKLEDSAMYFCASSFGTSQETQYFGPGTRLLVL.

J is TRBJ1-5 and V is TRBV7-6; D may be TRBD1 (6 bases). With 5 bases removed from V and 11 bases from J, the gap between germline ends came to 16 bases. This CDR3 is 13 amino acids long. CDR1 is SGHVS, CDR2 FNYEAQ, per germline. CDR3 DNA sequence: TGTGCCAGCAGCCGGGACACCAAATCGGCCCAGCATTTT. This sequence encodes CASSRDTKSAQHF. The variable domain in full, completed from reference TRBV7-6 and TRBJ1-5, reads GAGVSQSPRYKVTKRGQDVALRCDPISGHVSLYWYRQALGQGPEFLTYFNYEAQQDKSGLPNDRFSAERPEGSISTLTIQRTEQRDSAMYRCASSRDTKSAQHFGDGTRLSIL.

This clone was found a few times. The CDR3 reads CASSGWGGSYVVSSASMYF. The CDR3 bases are TGTGCCAGCAGTGGGTGGGGGGGTTCTTATGTTGTAAGCTCCGCGTCTATGTATTTT. The rearrangement uses TRBV2 and TRBJ2-3; 7 bases are shared with TRBD2. This CDR3 has 19 amino acids. The germline V gene has CDR1 SNHLY and CDR2 FYNNEI. V was pared by 4 bases and J by 14 bases, with 30 bases of the junction left unmatched.

This clone was observed a few times. The chain has TRBV11-2 and TRBJ1-6; TRBD1 matches 7 bases. CDR3 size: 13 residues. Germline-derived CDR1 and CDR2 are SGHAT and FQNNGV. The ends lost 1 base at V and 14 bases at J; junction bases unmatched: 5. Written as DNA, the CDR3 is TGTGCCAGCAGCTTAGGTACAGGGGTAGCCCTCCACTTT. Its protein is CASSLGTGVALHF.

The rearrangement uses TRBV19 and TRBJ1-4; D is uncertain. The CDR3 contains 14 residues. V dropped 7 bases and J dropped 8 bases, with 17 bases sitting between them. Germline-derived CDR1 and CDR2 are LNHDA and SQIVND (reference sequence). The CDR3 protein is CASNLDGGREKLFF. The CDR3 region has the DNA TGTGCCAGTAACTTAGACGGAGGAAGAGAAAAACTGTTTTTT.

This clone occurred a few times. The genes are TRBV4-3 and TRBJ1-4; D might be TRBD1 (6 bases). The CDR3 has 16 residues. CDR1 and CDR2 (germline): LGHNA, YSLEER. The V gene lost 3 bases and the J gene lost 10 bases, with 21 bases spanning the gap. The CDR3 here is CASSQDTGTTLVKLFF. CDR3 nucleotide sequence: TGCGCCAGCAGCCAGGATACCGGGACAACCTTGGTAAAACTGTTTTTT.

The rearrangement joins TRBV27 to TRBJ2-3; a weak D match, TRBD1 (5 bases). This CDR3 has 11 residues. The germline V gene has CDR1 MNHEY and CDR2 SMNVEV (reference sequence). Trimming shortened V by 5 bases and J by 6 bases, and 6 bases separated the two germline ends. As DNA, the CDR3 is TGTGCCAGCAGTAAGGGGGATACGCAGTATTTT. Protein: CASSKGDTQYF.

This clone appeared once. The chain joins TRBV28 to TRBJ2-5; 9 positions match TRBD1. Germline V gives CDR1 MDHEN, CDR2 SYDVKM. Germline trimming cut 1 base from V and 4 bases from J; bases unmatched to any gene: 4. CDR3 length: 15 residues. CDR3: CASSLSGTGRETQYF. The DNA of the CDR3 is TGTGCCAGCAGTTTATCCGGGACAGGGCGAGAGACCCAGTACTTC.

This chain uses TRBV2 with TRBJ2-7; 7 bases map to TRBD1. Germline CDR1 and CDR2: SNHLY and FYNNEI. The CDR3 extends over 15 amino acids. J lost 4 bases, V lost 1 base, and 7 bases had no gene match. The CDR3 reads CASSEDRGRGYEQYF. Written as DNA, the CDR3 is TGTGCCAGCAGTGAAGACAGGGGTAGGGGATACGAGCAGTACTTC.

Remarks on this clone: The junction departs from germline at one end; a sequencing error may be responsible. The CDR3 here is CSSSLSGGPPDTQYF. Written as DNA, the CDR3 is TGTTCCAGCAGCTTAAGCGGGGGGCCCCCGGATACGCAGTATTTT. The chain carries TRBV7-9 and TRBJ2-3, with 9 positions matching TRBD2. This CDR3 comprises 15 residues. From germline, CDR1 is SEHNR and CDR2 FQNEAQ (reference sequence). The whole variable domain, remainder taken from reference TRBV7-9 and TRBJ2-3, is DTGVSQNPRHKITKRGQNVTFRCDPISEHNRLYWYRQTLGQGPEFLTYFQNEAQLEKSRLLSDRFSAERPKGSFSTLEIQRTEQGDSAMYLCSSSLSGGPPDTQYFGPGTRLTVL.

This chain connects TRBV19 to TRBJ1-5; tentative D call: TRBD1 (6 bases). V was cut by 7 bases and J by 5 bases, with 18 bases left in between. Per germline, CDR1 LNHDA and CDR2 SQIVND (reference sequence). The CDR3 runs to 15 residues. CDR3 DNA sequence: TGTGCCAGTACCCCGGGGGGGGGCAGGGATCAGCCCCAGCATTTT. Its translation is CASTPGGGRDQPQHF.

The chain carries TRBV9 and TRBJ2-5; the D is unclear. Germline loops: CDR1 SGDLS, CDR2 YYNGEE. Trimming shortened V by 3 bases and J by 5 bases, and 14 bases separated the two germline ends. The CDR3 covers 14 residues. As DNA, the CDR3 is TGTGCCAGCAGCGCCGACCCAGACGGGGAGACCCAGTACTTC. Encoded protein: CASSADPDGETQYF. Together with reference TRBV9 and TRBJ2-5, the CDR3 gives the full variable domain: DSGVTQTPKHLITATGQRVTLRCSPRSGDLSVYWYQQSLDQGLQFLIQYYNGEERAKGNILERFSAQQFPDLHSELNLSSLELGDSALYFCASSADPDGETQYFGPGTRLLVL.

The chain has TRBV7-9 and TRBJ1-2; TRBD1 matches 8 bases. Germline assignment: CDR1 SEHNR and CDR2 FQNEAQ (reference sequence). The CDR3 runs 12 residues. Trimming removed 4 bases from V and 8 bases from J; junction bases left unmatched: 3. The CDR3 DNA follows: TGTGCCAGCAGCTCCTACAGGGGGGGCTACACCTTC. This translates into CASSSYRGGYTF.

Here the CDR3 DNA reads TGTGCCAGCAGCTTAGAGGGGACAGGGAGTTTATCTTTCTTT. Its protein product is CASSLEGTGSLSFF. The chain recombines TRBV7-9 with TRBJ1-1, with 9 positions matching TRBD1. The V gene's germline CDR1 is SEHNR and CDR2 FQNEAQ (reference sequence). The CDR3 extends over 14 amino acids. Trimming removed 1 base from V and 12 bases from J; junction bases left unmatched: 9.

The chain recombines TRBV27 with TRBJ1-1; D is undetermined. CDR3 size: 11 residues. Looked up from germline, CDR1 is MNHEY and CDR2 is SMNVEV (reference sequence). V was pared by 4 bases and J by 7 bases, with 7 bases between. CDR3 loop: CASSSRYEAFF. For the CDR3, the DNA is TGTGCCAGCAGTTCCAGGTATGAAGCTTTCTTT.

This clone appeared a few times. The chain recombines TRBV11-2 with TRBJ2-5; 10 bases match TRBD1. The CDR3 has 15 amino acids. The J segment lost 6 bases and the V segment lost 2 bases, leaving 6 bases of the junction unmatched. Germline V CDR1 and CDR2: SGHAT, FQNNGV. CDR3 in DNA: TGTGCCAGCAGCTTAAGTTGGGACAGGGGACAGACCCAGTACTTC. Protein product: CASSLSWDRGQTQYF.

The gene calls are TRBV7-3 and TRBJ2-3; possibly TRBD1 for D (6 bases). Looked up from germline, CDR1 is SGHTA and CDR2 is FQGTGA. This CDR3 has 14 amino acids. Trimming stripped 5 bases from V and 3 bases from J, with 12 bases between. In DNA form, the CDR3 reads TGTGCCAGCAGCCCCACAGGGTTGACAGATACGCAGTATTTT. Its protein is CASSPTGLTDTQYF.

The rearrangement uses TRBV27 and TRBJ2-3; 8 bases are a match to TRBD1. With V trimmed by 4 bases and J by 5 bases, 5 bases remained unmatched. CDR3 length: 14 residues. Germline assignment: CDR1 MNHEY and CDR2 SMNVEV (reference sequence). CDR3 in DNA: TGTGCCAGCAGTTCGCAGGGGGCGATAGATACGCAGTATTTT. As protein: CASSSQGAIDTQYF.